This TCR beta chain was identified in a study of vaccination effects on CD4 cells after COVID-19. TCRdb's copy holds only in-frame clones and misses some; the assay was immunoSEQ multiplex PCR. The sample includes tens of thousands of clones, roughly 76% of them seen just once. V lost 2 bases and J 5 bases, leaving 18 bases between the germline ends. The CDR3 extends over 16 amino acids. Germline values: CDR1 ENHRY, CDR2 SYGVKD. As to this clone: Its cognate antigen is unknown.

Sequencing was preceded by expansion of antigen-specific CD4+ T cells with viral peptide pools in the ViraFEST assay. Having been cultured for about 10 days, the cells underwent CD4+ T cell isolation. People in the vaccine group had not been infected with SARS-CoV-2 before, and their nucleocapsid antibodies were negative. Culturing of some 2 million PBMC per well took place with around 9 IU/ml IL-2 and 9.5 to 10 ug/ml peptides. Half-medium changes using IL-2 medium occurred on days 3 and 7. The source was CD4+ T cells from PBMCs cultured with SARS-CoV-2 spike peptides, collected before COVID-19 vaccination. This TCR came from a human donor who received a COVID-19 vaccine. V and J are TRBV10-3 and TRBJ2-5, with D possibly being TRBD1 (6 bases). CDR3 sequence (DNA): TGTGCCATCAGTGAGGGGGACAAGGGGTCCTGGGAGACCCAGTACTTC. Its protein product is CAISEGDKGSWETQYF.